This paragraph covers one TCR beta chain sequence. The sample belongs to a study of blood T cell repertoires in COVID-19. Trimming took 5 bases from V and 7 from J, leaving 9 bases between them. This CDR3 is 12 amino acids long. Germline values: CDR1 ENHRY, CDR2 SYGVKD. How the authors handled the data: Reference gene primer amplification in the assay estimated nucleated cell counts. Some clones are missing from TCRdb's copy, which holds only in-frame ones; the method was immunoSEQ multiplex PCR. The V and J calls and the clone size are those of that table, but D and trimming were determined from the DNA. Among fewer than 200,000 clones listed, about 74% were seen once.

The specimen was peripheral blood. This TCR derives from an elderly woman with acute or convalescent COVID-19. V gene TRBV10-3 combines with J gene TRBJ2-1; D remains ambiguous. CDR3 protein: CAISRDGNEQFF. CDR3 in DNA: TGTGCCATCAGTCGTGACGGGAATGAGCAGTTCTTC.